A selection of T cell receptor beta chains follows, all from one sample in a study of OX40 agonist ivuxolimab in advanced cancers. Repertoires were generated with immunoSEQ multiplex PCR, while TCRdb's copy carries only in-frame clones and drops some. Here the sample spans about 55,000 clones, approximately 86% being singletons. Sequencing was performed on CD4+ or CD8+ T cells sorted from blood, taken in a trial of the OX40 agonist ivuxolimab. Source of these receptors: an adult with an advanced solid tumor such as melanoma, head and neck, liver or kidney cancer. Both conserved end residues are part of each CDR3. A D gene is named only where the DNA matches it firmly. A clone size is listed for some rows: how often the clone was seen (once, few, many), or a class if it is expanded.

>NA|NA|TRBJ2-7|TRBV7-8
CASSLTLTPYEQYF
TGTGCCAGCAGCTTAACTCTTACCCCCTACGAGCAGTACTTC
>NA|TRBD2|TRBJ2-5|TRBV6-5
CASSLIPSGGAETQYF
TGTGCCAGCAGTTTAATACCCAGCGGGGGGGCAGAGACCCAGTACTTC
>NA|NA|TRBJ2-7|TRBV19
CASSIDLGDSYEQYF
TGTGCCAGTAGTATAGATCTCGGGGATTCCTACGAGCAGTACTTC
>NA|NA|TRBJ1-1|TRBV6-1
CASSELVGYTEAFF
TGTGCCAGCAGTGAACTGGTGGGGTACACTGAAGCTTTCTTT
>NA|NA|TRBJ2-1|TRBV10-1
CASSPRKGTHGNEQFF
TGCGCCAGCAGTCCCCGGAAAGGGACCCATGGGAATGAGCAGTTCTTC
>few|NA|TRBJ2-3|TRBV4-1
CASSSPVGASTDTQYF
TGCGCCAGCAGCTCTCCAGTGGGGGCAAGCACAGATACGCAGTATTTT
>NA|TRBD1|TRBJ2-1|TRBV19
CASSGGQLSNEQFF
TGTGCCAGTAGTGGGGGACAGCTATCCAATGAGCAGTTCTTC
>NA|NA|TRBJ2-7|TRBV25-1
CASSEGSSYEQYF
TGTGCCAGCAGTGAGGGTAGCTCCTACGAGCAGTACTTC
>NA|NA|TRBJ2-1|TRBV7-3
CASSSSGAITDEQFF
TGTGCCAGCAGCTCTTCAGGGGCGATAACGGACGAGCAGTTCTTC
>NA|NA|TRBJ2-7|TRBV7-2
CASSLFGSHYEQYF
TGTGCCAGCAGCTTATTTGGCAGCCACTACGAGCAGTACTTC
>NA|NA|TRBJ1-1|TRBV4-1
CASSQAGKNTEAFF
TGCGCCAGCAGCCAGGCCGGGAAGAACACTGAAGCTTTCTTT
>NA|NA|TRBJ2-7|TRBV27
CASSFRGSGEQYF
TGTGCCAGCAGTTTTAGGGGATCGGGCGAGCAGTACTTC
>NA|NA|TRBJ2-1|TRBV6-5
CASSPLQGSYNEQFF
TGTGCCAGCAGCCCTCTTCAGGGCTCCTACAATGAGCAGTTCTTC
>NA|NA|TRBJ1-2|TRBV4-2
CASSQEHPATPYGYTF
TGTGCCAGCAGCCAAGAACACCCCGCCACTCCCTATGGCTACACCTTC
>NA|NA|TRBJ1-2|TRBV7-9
CASSLGGANYGYTF
TGTGCCAGCAGCTTGGGAGGAGCTAACTATGGCTACACCTTC
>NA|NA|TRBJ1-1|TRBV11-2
CASSLERDTEAFF
TGTGCCAGCAGCTTAGAAAGGGACACTGAAGCTTTCTTT
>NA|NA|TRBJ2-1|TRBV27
CASSSLNNEQFF
TGTGCCAGCAGTTCCCTCAACAATGAGCAGTTCTTC
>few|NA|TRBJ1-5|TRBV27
CASKLWVSSNQPQHF
TGTGCCAGCAAATTGTGGGTGTCTAGCAATCAGCCCCAGCATTTT
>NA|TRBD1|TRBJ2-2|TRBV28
CASSPPTGTGNTGELFF
TGTGCCAGCAGTCCTCCAACCGGGACAGGAAACACCGGGGAGCTGTTTTTT
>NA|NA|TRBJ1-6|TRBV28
CASSPLDYNPLTNSPLHF
TGTGCCAGCAGTCCTTTAGATTATAACCCACTAACGAATTCACCCCTCCACTTT
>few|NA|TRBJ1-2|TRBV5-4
CASSAEGWYGYTF
TGTGCCAGCAGCGCAGAGGGTTGGTATGGCTACACCTTC
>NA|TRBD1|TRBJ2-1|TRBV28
CASLWTGGGEIYNEQFF
TGTGCCAGCCTATGGACAGGGGGCGGGGAAATTTACAATGAGCAGTTCTTC
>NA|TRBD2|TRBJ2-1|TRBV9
CASSPGDYDDEQFF
TGTGCCAGCAGCCCGGGGGACTATGACGATGAGCAGTTCTTC
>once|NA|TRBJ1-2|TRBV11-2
CASSLESGRYGYTF
TGTGCCAGCAGCTTAGAATCCGGGCGTTATGGCTACACCTTC
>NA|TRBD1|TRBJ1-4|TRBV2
CASSEGRGQVEKLFF
TGTGCCAGCAGTGAGGGCAGGGGGCAAGTTGAAAAACTGTTTTTT
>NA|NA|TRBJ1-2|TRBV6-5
CASSPDGPYGYTF
TGTGCCAGCAGCCCCGACGGGCCCTATGGCTACACCTTC
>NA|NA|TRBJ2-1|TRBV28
CASSYNEQFF
TGTGCCAGCAGCTACAATGAGCAGTTCTTC
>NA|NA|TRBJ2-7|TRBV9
CASSGGWDGKYEQYF
TGTGCCAGCAGCGGGGGGTGGGACGGCAAGTACGAGCAGTACTTC
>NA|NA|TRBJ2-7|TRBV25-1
CASSEFEQYEQYF
TGTGCCAGCAGTGAATTCGAACAATACGAGCAGTACTTC
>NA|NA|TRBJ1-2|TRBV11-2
CASSLDPGFYGYTF
TGTGCCAGCAGCTTAGACCCCGGGTTCTATGGCTACACCTTC
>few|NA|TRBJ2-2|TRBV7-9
CASSLWTGNTGELFF
TGTGCCAGCAGCCTCTGGACCGGGAACACCGGGGAGCTGTTTTTT
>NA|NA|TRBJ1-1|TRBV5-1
CASSFTGGTEAFF
TGCGCCAGCAGCTTCACGGGGGGAACTGAAGCTTTCTTT
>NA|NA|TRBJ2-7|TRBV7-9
CASSLAAYEQYF
TGTGCCAGCAGCTTAGCAGCCTACGAGCAGTACTTC
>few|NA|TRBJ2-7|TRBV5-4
CASSLGLVYEQYF
TGTGCCAGCAGCTTGGGACTAGTCTACGAGCAGTACTTC
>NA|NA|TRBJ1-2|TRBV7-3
CASSLGPANYGYTF
TGTGCCAGCAGCTTAGGGCCAGCTAACTATGGCTACACCTTC
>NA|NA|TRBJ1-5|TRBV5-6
CASSPGPGAQHF
TGTGCCAGCAGCCCCGGACCGGGGGCCCAGCATTTT
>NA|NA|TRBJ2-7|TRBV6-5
CASSLTGSMNEQYF
TGTGCCAGCAGCCTCACAGGGTCTATGAACGAGCAGTACTTC
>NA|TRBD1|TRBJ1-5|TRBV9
CASSPTGNFQPQHF
TGTGCCAGCAGCCCGACAGGGAATTTTCAGCCCCAGCATTTT
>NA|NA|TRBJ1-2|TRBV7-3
CASSLVGSDYGYTF
TGTGCCAGCAGCTTAGTCGGTTCAGACTATGGCTACACCTTC
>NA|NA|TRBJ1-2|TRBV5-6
CASSTGTGYGYTF
TGTGCCAGCAGCACTGGGACGGGCTATGGCTACACCTTC
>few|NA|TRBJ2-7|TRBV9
CASSVARARVGDEQYF
TGTGCCAGCAGCGTAGCTAGGGCTAGGGTCGGCGACGAGCAGTACTTC
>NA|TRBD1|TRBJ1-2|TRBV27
CASSKRDSLLNF
TGTGCCAGCAGTAAACGGGACAGCTTATTAAACTTC
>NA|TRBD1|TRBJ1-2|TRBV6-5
CASSSGGANYGYTF
TGTGCCAGCAGTTCAGGGGGAGCTAACTATGGCTACACCTTC
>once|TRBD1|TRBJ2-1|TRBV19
CASSGGGTGVSYNEQFF
TGTGCCAGTAGTGGAGGGGGGACAGGGGTTTCCTACAATGAGCAGTTCTTC
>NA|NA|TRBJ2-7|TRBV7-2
CASSLGAITYEQYF
TGTGCCAGCAGTTTGGGGGCAATTACCTACGAGCAGTACTTC
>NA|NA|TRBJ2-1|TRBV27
CASSLMEWGARHNEQFF
TGTGCCAGCAGTTTAATGGAGTGGGGGGCCAGGCACAATGAGCAGTTCTTC
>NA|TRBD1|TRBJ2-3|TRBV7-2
CASSSGTTGGSTDTQYF
TGTGCCAGCAGCTCAGGAACGACAGGGGGAAGCACAGATACGCAGTATTTT
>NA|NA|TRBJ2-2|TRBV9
CASSVNTGELFF
TGTGCCAGCAGCGTCAATACCGGGGAGCTGTTTTTT
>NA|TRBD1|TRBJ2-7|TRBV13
CASSSRRDRPYEQYF
TGTGCCAGCAGCTCACGCCGGGACAGACCCTACGAGCAGTACTTC
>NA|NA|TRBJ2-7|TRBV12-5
CASGLVGGYEQYF
TGTGCTAGTGGTTTGGTAGGGGGCTACGAGCAGTACTTC
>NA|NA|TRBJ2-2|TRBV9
CASAYRAGELFF
TGTGCCAGCGCTTACAGGGCCGGGGAGCTGTTTTTT
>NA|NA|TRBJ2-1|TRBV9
CASSQGGRPSGNEQFF
TGTGCCAGCAGTCAGGGGGGCAGGCCTTCTGGGAATGAGCAGTTCTTC